Below are 31 T cell receptor beta chains sequenced from a single sample in a study of cytomegalovirus exposure and HLA in healthy donors. Method: immunoSEQ multiplex PCR; TCRdb's copy keeps in-frame clones and lacks some. The table has 150,000 or so clones, roughly 86% seen once; the top ten hold less than 3%. The specimen was PBMCs. The receptors here all came from a man between 18 and 35 years old in good health and CMV-seropositive.

The chain has TRBV27 and TRBJ2-7, with D unresolved. The CDR3 is 14 residues long. V dropped 1 base and J dropped 10 bases, with 17 bases sitting between them. The germline CDR1 and CDR2 sequences are MNHEY and SMNVEV (reference sequence). The CDR3 sequence is CASSLYPLSGAQYF. DNA of the CDR3: TGTGCCAGCAGTTTATACCCCTTGTCCGGAGCTCAGTACTTC.

The rearrangement joins TRBV5-6 to TRBJ2-5; 8 nucleotides line up with TRBD1. Germline V gene sequence: CDR1 SGHDT, CDR2 YYEEEE. CDR3 length: 13 residues. The V gene end was trimmed by 5 bases and the J gene end by 4 bases; junction bases not matched to a gene: 4. CDR3 nucleotide sequence: TGTGCCAGCAGTCATGACAGGGGAGAGACCCAGTACTTC. Its protein is CASSHDRGETQYF.

V usage is TRBV5-4 and J usage is TRBJ1-1; 10 bases agree with TRBD1. V gave up 4 bases and J gave up 1 base; unmatched junction bases: 4. CDR1 and CDR2 (germline): SGHNT, YYREEE (reference sequence). The CDR3 contains 15 residues. The CDR3 nucleotides are TGTGCCAGCAGCGCCGGACAGGGGGAGAACACTGAAGCTTTCTTT. Its translation: CASSAGQGENTEAFF.

The V call is TRBV7-2, the J call TRBJ2-7; tentatively, D is TRBD1 (6 bases). V lost 5 bases to trimming and J lost 3 bases, with 14 bases between them. The CDR3 totals 14 residues. CDR1 is SGHTA and CDR2 is FQGNSA in the germline V gene. Here the CDR3 reads CASSPRTASYEQYF. Here the CDR3 DNA reads TGTGCCAGCAGCCCAAGGACAGCGAGCTACGAGCAGTACTTC.

This chain connects TRBV5-1 to TRBJ2-6; 9 nucleotides agree with TRBD2. From germline, CDR1 is SGHRS and CDR2 YFSETQ. The junction had 13 bases not matched to a gene; V was cut back by 3 bases and J by 0 bases. This CDR3 has 20 residues. The CDR3 sequence: CASSSVPLAGAGSGANVLTF. Written as DNA, the CDR3 is TGCGCCAGCAGCTCGGTCCCGTTAGCGGGAGCGGGCTCTGGGGCCAACGTCCTGACTTTC.

The CDR3 region has the DNA TGTGCCAGCAGTGTAATAAGCGGGAGGGACTACACCTTC. Translating it yields CASSVISGRDYTF. The rearrangement links TRBV6-1 to TRBJ1-2; D call uncertain. CDR1 is MNHNS, CDR2 SASEGT, per germline. This CDR3 is 13 amino acids long. V lost 4 bases, J lost 10 bases, and 16 bases lay in between.

The chain recombines TRBV6-4 with TRBJ1-5; no reliable D call. This CDR3 has 14 amino acids. The germline V gene encodes CDR1 MRHNA and CDR2 SNTAGT. Trimming pared 2 bases from V and 0 bases from J, leaving 5 bases between. The CDR3 region has the DNA TGTGCCAGCAGTGACGAGCATAGCAATCAGCCCCAGCATTTT. Its protein is CASSDEHSNQPQHF.

This chain connects TRBV5-1 to TRBJ2-7; D is possibly TRBD1 (6 bases). Germline CDR1 reads SGHRS; CDR2 reads YFSETQ. Trimming stripped 0 bases from V and 0 bases from J, with 10 bases between. The length of the CDR3 is 15 residues. CDR3 nucleotides: TGCGCCAGCAGCTTGGAGGCAGGGGTCTCCTACGAGCAGTACTTC. Amino acids: CASSLEAGVSYEQYF.

This chain joins TRBV7-2 and TRBJ2-5; possible D gene TRBD2, 5 bases. The length of the CDR3 is 14 residues. V lost 2 bases and J lost 2, with 9 bases in between. Looked up from germline, CDR1 is SGHTA and CDR2 is FQGNSA. The CDR3 spells CASSLRRVQETQYF. CDR3 coding DNA: TGTGCCAGCAGCTTAAGGCGGGTACAAGAGACCCAGTACTTC.

The V call is TRBV7-3, the J call TRBJ2-1; 8 nucleotides match TRBD2. Germline V CDR1 and CDR2: SGHTA, FQGTGA. Losses at the gene ends were 5 bases for V and 6 bases for J; bases not matched to a gene: 6. This CDR3 region has 14 residues. This CDR3 is CASSPGGGSNEQFF. The CDR3 DNA is TGTGCCAGCAGCCCGGGGGGGGGATCCAATGAGCAGTTCTTC.

This chain joins TRBV9 and TRBJ2-1; 13 nucleotides line up with TRBD2. This CDR3 comprises 16 residues. V shed 3 bases, J shed 2 bases, and the junction held 2 bases outside the gene matches. The germline CDR1 and CDR2 sequences are SGDLS and YYNGEE. Written as DNA, the CDR3 is TGTGCCAGCAGCGGGACTAGCGGGAGTACCTACAATGAGCAGTTCTTC. Protein product: CASSGTSGSTYNEQFF.

The chain is built from TRBV30 and TRBJ1-4; 9 bases align to TRBD1. CDR1 and CDR2 (germline): GTSNPN, SVGIG (reference sequence). The CDR3 sequence is 16 residues long. V shed 0 bases, J shed 8 bases, and the junction held 10 bases outside the gene matches. The CDR3 DNA reads as TGTGCCTGGAGTGTGGGGACAGGGAAGGTATGGGAAAAACTGTTTTTT. This gives the protein CAWSVGTGKVWEKLFF.

This rearrangement joins TRBV19 to TRBJ2-5; 8 positions match TRBD2. The germline V gene encodes CDR1 LNHDA and CDR2 SQIVND (reference sequence). The V and J ends lost 2 bases and 5 bases, in that order; junction bases with no gene match: 10. The CDR3 consists of 16 residues. The CDR3 DNA is TGTGCCAGTAGTATAAGGTCGGGGACTAGGGAGGAGACCCAGTACTTC. Encoded protein: CASSIRSGTREETQYF. Full variable domain (missing parts from reference TRBV19 and TRBJ2-5): DGGITQSPKYLFRKEGQNVTLSCEQNLNHDAMYWYRQDPGQGLRLIYYSQIVNDFQKGDIAEGYSVSREKKESFPLTVTSAQKNPTAFYLCASSIRSGTREETQYFGPGTRLLVL.

Remarks on this clone: Compared with germline, one end of the junction differs, possibly owing to a read error. V usage is TRBV7-7 and J usage is TRBJ2-1; 7 nucleotides match TRBD2. Per the germline V gene, CDR1 is SSHAT and CDR2 is FNYEAQ (reference sequence). The CDR3 totals 13 residues. CDR3 nucleotide sequence: TGTGCTAGCAGCTTAGGCGGGAGCAATGAGCAGTTCTTC. Translating gives CASSLGGSNEQFF.

The chain recombines TRBV4-3 with TRBJ2-7, with D possibly TRBD2 on 6 matching bases. In germline, CDR1 is LGHNA, CDR2 YSLEER. Trimming removed 4 bases from V and 1 base from J, with 17 bases in between. The CDR3 sequence is 16 residues long. CDR3 nucleotides: TGCGCCAGCAGCCCTGCCGCGGGCCTAGCGTCCTACGAGCAGTACTTC. It specifies CASSPAAGLASYEQYF.

The chain joins TRBV10-3 to TRBJ1-1; D is ambiguous. The CDR3 has 13 amino acids. Germline V lookup: CDR1 ENHRY, CDR2 SYGVKD. Trimming took 7 bases from V and 2 from J, leaving 11 bases between them. CDR3 region: CAIKERFNTEAFF. The CDR3 bases are TGTGCCATCAAAGAGCGCTTTAACACTGAAGCTTTCTTT.

This chain joins TRBV27 and TRBJ1-4; D might be TRBD1 (5 bases). The CDR3 extends over 15 amino acids. Trimming shortened V by 1 base and J by 7 bases, and 13 bases separated the two germline ends. Germline V gene lookup returns CDR1 MNHEY and CDR2 SMNVEV (reference sequence). CDR3 nucleotides: TGTGCCAGCAGTTTATGGGGGACTGGGCGTGAAAAACTGTTTTTT. Amino acid sequence: CASSLWGTGREKLFF.

The chain carries TRBV11-2 and TRBJ2-5; D gene uncertain. Per the germline V gene, CDR1 is SGHAT and CDR2 is FQNNGV. The CDR3 contains 12 residues. Between the trimmed V and J ends, which lost 8 bases and 7 bases, there was a span of 14 bases. The CDR3 nucleotides read TGTGCCAGCCGAAAAGCCCCCGGGACCCAGTACTTC. This encodes CASRKAPGTQYF.

The rearrangement links TRBV7-9 to TRBJ2-7, with a tentative D call TRBD2 (6 bases). V lost 5 bases to trimming and J lost 4 bases, with 21 bases between them. The CDR3 extends over 16 amino acids. Germline-derived CDR1 and CDR2 are SEHNR and FQNEAQ (reference sequence). The CDR3 bases are TGTGCCAGCAGCCGAGGGGCGGACCCCCGGGGGTACGAGCAGTACTTC. The encoded protein is CASSRGADPRGYEQYF.

V is TRBV4-3 and J is TRBJ2-2; D is uncertain. CDR1 is LGHNA, CDR2 YSLEER, per germline. The CDR3 is made up of 13 amino acids. V shed 1 base and J shed 6 bases, with 6 bases lying between them. The CDR3 loop reads CASSQGHPGELFF. CDR3 bases: TGCGCCAGCAGCCAAGGACACCCCGGGGAGCTGTTTTTT.

This chain joins TRBV30 and TRBJ1-1, with no clear D. The V end lost 0 bases, the J end lost 7 bases, and 15 bases lay between the germline ends. The CDR3 contains 14 residues. CDR1 and CDR2 from the germline V gene are GTSNPN and SVGIG (reference sequence). The CDR3 nucleotides read TGTGCCTGGAGTGTAGGTTCGCGACTACTTGAAGCTTTCTTT. Protein sequence: CAWSVGSRLLEAFF.

The rearrangement uses TRBV7-9 and TRBJ1-6; 9 nucleotides align to TRBD1. Trimming removed 4 bases from V and 1 base from J; junction bases left unmatched: 2. CDR3 length equals 16 residues. Per germline, CDR1 SEHNR and CDR2 FQNEAQ (reference sequence). CDR3 sequence (DNA): TGTGCCAGCAGCTCCGGGACAGGGTCCTATAATTCACCCCTCCACTTT. Its translation: CASSSGTGSYNSPLHF.

J is TRBJ2-1 and V is TRBV27, with TRBD2 matching 8 bases. Germline-derived CDR1 and CDR2 are MNHEY and SMNVEV (reference sequence). After removal of 2 bases from V and 6 bases from J, the junction contained 12 bases not matched to a gene. The CDR3 contains 17 residues. The CDR3 is CASSLLSGSPLANEQFF. The CDR3 DNA reads as TGTGCCAGCAGTTTACTCAGCGGGAGCCCATTGGCCAATGAGCAGTTCTTC.

The V gene is TRBV11-2, the J gene TRBJ2-3; D is unresolved. Germline lookup yields CDR1 SGHAT and CDR2 FQNNGV. Trimming took off 0 bases at V and 5 bases at J, with 12 bases between the two ends. This CDR3 contains 15 residues. The CDR3 here is CASSLDHSRVDTQYF. In nucleotides, the CDR3 is TGTGCCAGCAGCTTAGACCACAGCAGAGTAGATACGCAGTATTTT. The complete variable domain, with remaining parts taken from reference TRBV11-2 and TRBJ2-3, reads EAGVAQSPRYKIIEKRQSVAFWCNPISGHATLYWYQQILGQGPKLLIQFQNNGVVDDSQLPKDRFSAERLKGVDSTLKIQPAKLEDSAVYLCASSLDHSRVDTQYFGPGTRLTVL.

This clone came up once. The rearrangement links TRBV14 to TRBJ2-1; 8 nucleotides agree with TRBD2. Trimming removed 1 base from V and 10 bases from J; junction bases left unmatched: 15. The CDR3 has 17 residues. CDR1 is SGHDN and CDR2 is FVKESK in the germline V gene. This chain's CDR3 is CASSQGREAGETGEQFF. The CDR3 bases are TGTGCCAGCAGCCAAGGCCGAGAAGCGGGGGAAACTGGCGAGCAGTTCTTC. The variable domain in full, with the rest retrieved from reference TRBV14 and TRBJ2-1, is EAGVTQFPSHSVIEKGQTVTLRCDPISGHDNLYWYRRVMGKEIKFLLHFVKESKQDESGMPNNRFLAERTGGTYSTLKVQPAELEDSGVYFCASSQGREAGETGEQFFGPGTRLTVL.

The chain uses TRBV6-4 and TRBJ1-1, with 12 bases lining up with TRBD1. The V segment lost 8 bases and the J segment 7 bases; nucleotides outside the gene matches: 11. The CDR3 is made up of 15 amino acids. Germline CDR1 reads MRHNA; CDR2 reads SNTAGT. Here the CDR3 reads CASLLWGTGGDEAFF. The CDR3 DNA sequence: TGTGCCAGCTTGTTATGGGGGACAGGGGGCGATGAAGCTTTCTTT.

The chain has TRBV2 and TRBJ2-7; TRBD1 might be the D (6 bases). The germline gives CDR1 SNHLY, CDR2 FYNNEI. This CDR3 has 12 residues. For the CDR3, the DNA is TGTGCACGAGAGGGGGACCTAGGCGAGCAGTACTTC. Amino acid sequence: CAREGDLGEQYF.

V gene TRBV6-1 combines with J gene TRBJ2-7; TRBD2 aligns across 10 bases. From germline, CDR1 is MNHNS and CDR2 SASEGT. The CDR3 spans 15 residues. J was trimmed by 4 bases and V by 7 bases; bases with no gene match: 10. CDR3 protein: CASKFRTSGPYEQYF. The DNA of the CDR3 is TGTGCCAGCAAATTTCGGACTAGCGGACCTTACGAGCAGTACTTC.

V and J are TRBV5-1 and TRBJ2-7, with 9 bases that match TRBD1. This CDR3 has 14 amino acids. Germline V gene lookup returns CDR1 SGHRS and CDR2 YFSETQ. With V trimmed by 2 bases and J by 13 bases, 13 bases remained unmatched. Here the CDR3 DNA reads TGCGCCAGCAGCTTAGCACCGGGACAGGGTTCGGTATACTTC. It translates to CASSLAPGQGSVYF.

The chain uses TRBV5-6 and TRBJ1-1, with D possibly being TRBD1 (5 bases). V was shortened by 2 bases and J by 0 bases, with 14 bases between the two germline ends. Germline-derived CDR1 and CDR2 are SGHDT and YYEEEE. The CDR3 runs to 16 residues. In DNA, the CDR3 is TGTGCCAGCAGCTTTGTTCCGGGACTCATGAACACTGAAGCTTTCTTT. As protein: CASSFVPGLMNTEAFF.

CDR3 protein: CASSQDLPSGAGKQFF. The DNA for the CDR3 is TGCGCCAGCAGCCAAGATTTACCTAGCGGCGCTGGAAAGCAGTTCTTC. V and J are TRBV4-3 and TRBJ2-1, with 7 nucleotides matching TRBD2. Trimming cost V 0 bases and J 11 bases; bases outside gene matches: 13. Germline CDR1 LGHNA, CDR2 YSLEER. The CDR3 extends over 16 amino acids.